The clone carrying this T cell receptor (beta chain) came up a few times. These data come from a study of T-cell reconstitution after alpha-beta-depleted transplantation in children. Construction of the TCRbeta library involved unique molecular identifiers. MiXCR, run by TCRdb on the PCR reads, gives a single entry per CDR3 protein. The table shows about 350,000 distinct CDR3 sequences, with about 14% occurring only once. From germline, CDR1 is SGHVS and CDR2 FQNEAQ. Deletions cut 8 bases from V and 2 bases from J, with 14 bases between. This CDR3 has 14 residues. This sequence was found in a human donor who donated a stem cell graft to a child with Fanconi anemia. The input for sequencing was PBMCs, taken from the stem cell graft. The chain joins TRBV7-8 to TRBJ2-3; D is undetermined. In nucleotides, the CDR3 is TGTGCCAGCGGGCGAAGAGTATCCACAGATACGCAGTATTTT. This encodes CASGRRVSTDTQYF.